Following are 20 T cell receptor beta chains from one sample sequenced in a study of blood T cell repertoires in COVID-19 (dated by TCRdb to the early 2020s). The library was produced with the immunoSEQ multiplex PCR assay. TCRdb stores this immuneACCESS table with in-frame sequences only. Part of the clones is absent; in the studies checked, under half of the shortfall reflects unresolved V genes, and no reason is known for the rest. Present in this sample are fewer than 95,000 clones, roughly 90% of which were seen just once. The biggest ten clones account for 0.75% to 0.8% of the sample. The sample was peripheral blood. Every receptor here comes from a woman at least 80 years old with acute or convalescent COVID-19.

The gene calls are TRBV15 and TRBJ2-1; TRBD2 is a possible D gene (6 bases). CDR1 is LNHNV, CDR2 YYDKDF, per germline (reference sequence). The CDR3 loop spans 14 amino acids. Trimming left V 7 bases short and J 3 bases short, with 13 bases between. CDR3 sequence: CATKPGVFYNEQFF. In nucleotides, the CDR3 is TGTGCCACCAAACCGGGAGTTTTCTACAATGAGCAGTTCTTC.

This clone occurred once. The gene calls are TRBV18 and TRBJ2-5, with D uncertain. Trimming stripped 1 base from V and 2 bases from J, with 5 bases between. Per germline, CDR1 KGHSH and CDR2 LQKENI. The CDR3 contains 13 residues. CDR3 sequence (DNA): TGTGCCAGCTCACCACTACAACAAGAGACCCAGTACTTC. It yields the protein CASSPLQQETQYF.

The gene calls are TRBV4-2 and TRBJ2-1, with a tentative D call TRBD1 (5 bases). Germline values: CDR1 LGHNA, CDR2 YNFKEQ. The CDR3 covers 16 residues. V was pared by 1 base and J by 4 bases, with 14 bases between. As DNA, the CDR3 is TGTGCCAGCAGCCAAGCCCCGCAGGGTACTTACAATGAGCAGTTCTTC. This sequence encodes CASSQAPQGTYNEQFF.

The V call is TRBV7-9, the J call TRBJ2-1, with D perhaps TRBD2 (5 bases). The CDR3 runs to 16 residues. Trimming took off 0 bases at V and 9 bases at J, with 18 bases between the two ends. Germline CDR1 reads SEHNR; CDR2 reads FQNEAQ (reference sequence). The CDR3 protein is CASSLAPPGMVGEQFF. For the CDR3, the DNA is TGTGCCAGCAGCTTAGCGCCCCCGGGGATGGTTGGTGAGCAGTTCTTC.

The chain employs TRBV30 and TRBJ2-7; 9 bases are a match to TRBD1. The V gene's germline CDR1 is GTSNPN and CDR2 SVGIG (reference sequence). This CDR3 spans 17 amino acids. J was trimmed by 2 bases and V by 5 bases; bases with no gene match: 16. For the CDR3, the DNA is TGTGCCTGGGGAGTTAAGGGACGACGGGACAGGGCCTACGAGCAGTACTTC. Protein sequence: CAWGVKGRRDRAYEQYF.

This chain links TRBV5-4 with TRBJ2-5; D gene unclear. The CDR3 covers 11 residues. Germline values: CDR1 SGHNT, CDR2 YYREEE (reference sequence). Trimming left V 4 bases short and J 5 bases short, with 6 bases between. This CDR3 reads CASSTEETQYF. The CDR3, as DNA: TGTGCCAGCAGCACCGAGGAGACCCAGTACTTC.

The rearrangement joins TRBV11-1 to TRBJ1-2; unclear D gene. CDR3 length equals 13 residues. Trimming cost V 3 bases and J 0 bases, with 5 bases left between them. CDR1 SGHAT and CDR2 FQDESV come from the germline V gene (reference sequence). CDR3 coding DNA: TGTGCCAGCAGCTTGGCAGCTAACTATGGCTACACCTTC. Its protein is CASSLAANYGYTF.

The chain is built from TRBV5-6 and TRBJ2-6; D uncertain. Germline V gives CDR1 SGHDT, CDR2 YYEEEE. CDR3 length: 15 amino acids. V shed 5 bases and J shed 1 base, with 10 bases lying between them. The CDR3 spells CASRSSSSGANVLTF. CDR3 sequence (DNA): TGTGCCAGCAGATCGTCGTCGTCTGGGGCCAACGTCCTGACTTTC.

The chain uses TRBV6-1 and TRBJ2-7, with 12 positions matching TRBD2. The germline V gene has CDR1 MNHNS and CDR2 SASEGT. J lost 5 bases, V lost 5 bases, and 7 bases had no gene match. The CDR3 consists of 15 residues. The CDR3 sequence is CASSPLAGGSNEQYF. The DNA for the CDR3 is TGTGCCAGCAGTCCCCTAGCGGGGGGGTCCAACGAGCAGTACTTC.

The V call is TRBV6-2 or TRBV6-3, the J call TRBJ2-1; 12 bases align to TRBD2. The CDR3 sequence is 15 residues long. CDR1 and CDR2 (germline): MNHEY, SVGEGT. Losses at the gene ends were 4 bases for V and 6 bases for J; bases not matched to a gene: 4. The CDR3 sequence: CASSSLAGGRNEQFF. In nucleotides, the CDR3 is TGTGCCAGCAGTTCGCTAGCGGGAGGGCGCAATGAGCAGTTCTTC.

CDR3 sequence (DNA): TGTGCCACCCAGCTCGACAGGGCGAGCGAGCAGTTCTTC. This codes for CATQLDRASEQFF. The chain is built from TRBV11-2 and TRBJ2-1; 7 bases line up with TRBD1. The germline V gene has CDR1 SGHAT and CDR2 FQNNGV. The CDR3 runs 13 residues. V was pared by 10 bases and J by 10 bases, with 13 bases of the junction left unmatched.

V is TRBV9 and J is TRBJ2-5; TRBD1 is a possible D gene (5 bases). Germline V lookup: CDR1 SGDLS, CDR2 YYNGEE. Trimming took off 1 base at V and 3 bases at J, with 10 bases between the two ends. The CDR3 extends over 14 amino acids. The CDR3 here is CASSVSGNKETQYF. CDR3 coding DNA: TGTGCCAGCAGCGTATCAGGGAATAAAGAGACCCAGTACTTC. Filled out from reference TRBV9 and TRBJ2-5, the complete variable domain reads DSGVTQTPKHLITATGQRVTLRCSPRSGDLSVYWYQQSLDQGLQFLIQYYNGEERAKGNILERFSAQQFPDLHSELNLSSLELGDSALYFCASSVSGNKETQYFGPGTRLLVL.

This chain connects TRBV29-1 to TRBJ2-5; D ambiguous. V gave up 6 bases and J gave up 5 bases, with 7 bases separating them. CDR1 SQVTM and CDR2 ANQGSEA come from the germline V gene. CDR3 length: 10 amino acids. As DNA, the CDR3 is TGCAGCGTCTATAAGGAGACCCAGTACTTC. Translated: CSVYKETQYF.

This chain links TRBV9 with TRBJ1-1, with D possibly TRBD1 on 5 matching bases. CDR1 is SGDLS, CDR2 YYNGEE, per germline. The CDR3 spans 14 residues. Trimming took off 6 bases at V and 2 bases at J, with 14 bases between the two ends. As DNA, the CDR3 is TGTGCCAGCACCCGGGGGACCGCTAACACTGAAGCTTTCTTT. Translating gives CASTRGTANTEAFF.

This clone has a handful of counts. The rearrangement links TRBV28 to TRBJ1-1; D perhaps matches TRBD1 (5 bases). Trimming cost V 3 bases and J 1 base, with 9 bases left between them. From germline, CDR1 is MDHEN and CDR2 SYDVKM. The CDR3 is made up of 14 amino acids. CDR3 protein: CASSLQGWNTEAFF. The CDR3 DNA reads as TGTGCCAGCAGTTTGCAGGGATGGAACACTGAAGCTTTCTTT.

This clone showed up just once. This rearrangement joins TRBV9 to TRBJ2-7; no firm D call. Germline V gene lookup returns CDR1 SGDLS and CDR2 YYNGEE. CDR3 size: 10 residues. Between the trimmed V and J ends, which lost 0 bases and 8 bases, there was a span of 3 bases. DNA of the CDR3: TGTGCCAGCAGCGTAGTAAAGCAGTACTTC. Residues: CASSVVKQYF.

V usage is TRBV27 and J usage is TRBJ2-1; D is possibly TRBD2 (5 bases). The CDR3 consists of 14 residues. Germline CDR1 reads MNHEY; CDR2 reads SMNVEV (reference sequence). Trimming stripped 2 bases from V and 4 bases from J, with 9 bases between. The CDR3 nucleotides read TGTGCCAGCAGTTTAAGGGCGGGTTACAATGAGCAGTTCTTC. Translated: CASSLRAGYNEQFF.

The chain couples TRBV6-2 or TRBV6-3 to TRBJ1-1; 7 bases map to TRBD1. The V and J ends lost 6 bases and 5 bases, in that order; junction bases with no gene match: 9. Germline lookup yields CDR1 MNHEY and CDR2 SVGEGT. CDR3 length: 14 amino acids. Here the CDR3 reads CASSTSRGRTEAFF. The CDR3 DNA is TGTGCCAGCAGCACCTCCAGGGGGAGGACTGAAGCTTTCTTT.

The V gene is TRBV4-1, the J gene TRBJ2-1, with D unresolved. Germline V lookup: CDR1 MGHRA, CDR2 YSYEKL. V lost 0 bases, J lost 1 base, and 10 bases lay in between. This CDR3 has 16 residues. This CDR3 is CASSQEGVGSYNEQFF. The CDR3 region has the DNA TGCGCCAGCAGCCAAGAAGGTGTCGGGTCCTACAATGAGCAGTTCTTC.

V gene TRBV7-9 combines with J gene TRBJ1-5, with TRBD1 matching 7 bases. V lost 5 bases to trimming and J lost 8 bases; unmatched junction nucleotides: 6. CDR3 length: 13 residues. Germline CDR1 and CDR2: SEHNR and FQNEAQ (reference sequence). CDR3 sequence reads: CASSRTQGEPQHF. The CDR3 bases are TGTGCCAGCAGCCGAACCCAGGGGGAGCCCCAGCATTTT. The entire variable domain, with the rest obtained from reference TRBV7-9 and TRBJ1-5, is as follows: DTGVSQNPRHKITKRGQNVTFRCDPISEHNRLYWYRQTLGQGPEFLTYFQNEAQLEKSRLLSDRFSAERPKGSFSTLEIQRTEQGDSAMYLCASSRTQGEPQHFGDGTRLSIL.